This TCR beta chain was captured in a study of T-cell memory formation after mild COVID-19. CDR1 is MNHEY and CDR2 is SVGAGI in the germline V gene. The CDR3 is 14 amino acids. The V end lost 5 bases, the J end lost 10 bases, and 17 bases lay between the germline ends. After 5'RACE with constant-segment primers, TCR alpha and TCR beta cDNA libraries carrying sample barcodes and UMIs were obtained. TCRdb reprocessed the 5' RACE reads via MiXCR and lists one record per CDR3 protein. This repertoire shows about 57,000 distinct CDR3 sequences, roughly an eighth found once; its top ten account for around 23%. Note on this clonotype: Antigen: not known.

Study-level points and caveats: Later expanders leaned CD4+, whereas day 15 to 85 contracting clones were balanced CD4/CD8.

The receptor comes from a man aged 18 to 30 who had mild COVID-19 (a few samples of this study predate the infection). Cell type and time point are not known. Specimen: PBMCs or a T cell subset sorted from them (not recorded which). The J gene is TRBJ1-4, the V gene TRBV6-5, with D perhaps matching TRBD1 (6 bases). CDR3 region: CASSPLQGGGKLFF. CDR3 nucleotides: TGTGCCAGCAGTCCCCTGCAGGGAGGGGGAAAACTGTTTTTT.